This TCR beta chain was recorded in a study of a mutant IDH1 vaccine in newly diagnosed glioma. Study information: Vaccine dosing followed radiotherapy by 4-6 weeks, or accompanied temozolomide cycles.

Regarding this clone: Its target is not known. The same CDR3 also results from other DNA sequences found in this sample.

The data were produced by immunoSEQ multiplex PCR, yet TCRdb's version contains in-frame clones alone and is incomplete. The sample includes some 130,000 clones, around 80% of them seen just once. V was clipped by 6 bases and J by 8 bases, with 22 bases between them. Germline V gene data show CDR1 as ENHRY and CDR2 as SYGVKD. There are 15 residues in the CDR3. Time point given: week 11, during vaccination. Vaccination used 300 ug of mutant IDH1 20-mer peptide per dose, with topical imiquimod. The chain recombines TRBV10-3 with TRBJ1-2; maybe TRBD1 (5 bases). This TCR came from a man in his forties with glioma. The specimen was PBMCs, collected from a glioma patient whose treatment included an IDH1 peptide vaccine. CDR3 in amino acids: CAIRTLNGAGGGYTF. In DNA, the CDR3 is TGTGCCATCAGAACACTGAACGGGGCCGGGGGGGGCTACACCTTC.